This is a list of T cell receptor beta chains from one sample in a study of blood T cell repertoires in COVID-19. Using immunoSEQ multiplex PCR, the repertoire was profiled, and TCRdb retains in-frame clones only, with some absent. The sample records about 480,000 clones, around nine tenths being singletons. Sequenced material: PBMCs or T cells enriched from blood (not recorded which). These receptors were collected from a woman aged 40 to 55 who had recovered from COVID-19. CDR3s leave out the opening cysteine and the closing phenylalanine or tryptophan. D genes are given only for firm matches.

J,D,V,CDR3
TRBJ2-5,TRBD2,TRBV9,ASTTAGGLQETQY
TRBJ2-2,-,TRBV9,ASSTSPGNTGELF
TRBJ2-2,-,TRBV4-2,ASSLKGGQLPSLNTGELF
TRBJ2-7,-,TRBV3-1/TRBV3-2,ASSQYASRSDEQY
TRBJ2-1,TRBD2,TRBV3-1/TRBV3-2,ASSRTSGSYEQF
TRBJ2-5,TRBD1,TRBV29-1,SVGGQLLQETQY
TRBJ1-3,-,TRBV14,ASSFNSGNTIY
TRBJ1-1,-,TRBV7-9,ASSLSRTEAF
TRBJ2-6,-,TRBV19,ASSIGGHLSGANVLT
TRBJ2-1,TRBD2,TRBV14,ASSHPGLAQSYNEQF
TRBJ2-3,TRBD2,TRBV7-2,ASSLGGSGPYTQY